The TCR beta chain described here comes from a study of cytomegalovirus exposure and HLA in healthy donors. Study results and limitations: Most observed TCR sequences were rare, whereas some public TCRs were detected in many donors. The study flagged fewer than 200 TCR beta chains as cytomegalovirus-associated.

This clone came up a few times. What it binds is not known. The junction and the germline gene differ at one end; a read error may be behind it. This CDR3 is 15 amino acids long. Looked up from germline, CDR1 is SSHAT and CDR2 is FNYEAQ (reference sequence). The assay was immunoSEQ multiplex PCR, and TCRdb's table has in-frame clones only and misses some. The data show about 280,000 clones, 70% to 90% seen once. This rearrangement joins TRBV7-7 to TRBJ2-5; TRBD1 might be the D (5 bases). The sample was PBMCs. The TCR was taken from a young woman in good health and CMV-seronegative. CDR3 protein: CASSPHQGPQETQYF. The DNA of the CDR3 is TGTGCTAGCAGCCCCCATCAGGGTCCCCAAGAGACCCAGTACTTC. Full variable domain (rest looked up from reference TRBV7-7 and TRBJ2-5): GAGVSQSPRYKVTKRGQDVTLRCDPISSHATLYWYQQALGQGPEFLTYFNYEAQPDKSGLPSDRFSAERPEGSISTLTIQRTEQRDSAMYRCASSPHQGPQETQYFGPGTRLLVL.